This TCR beta chain was identified in a study of T-cell memory formation after mild COVID-19. The ends were cut back, 6 bases at V and 5 bases at J, with 14 bases in the middle. Germline V gene lookup returns CDR1 SEHNR and CDR2 FQNEAQ (reference sequence). The CDR3 length is 13 residues. 5'RACE with constant-segment primers built TCRalpha and TCRbeta cDNA libraries with UMIs. TCRdb re-derived calls from the 5' RACE reads in MiXCR, one entry per CDR3 protein. Here the sample spans about 180,000 distinct CDR3 sequences, 16% being singletons. This clonotype was picked up a small number of times. Sequencing was done on a sample of PBMCs or a T cell subset sorted from them (not recorded which). The chain joins TRBV7-9 to TRBJ2-7; no definite D call. The receptor comes from an adult woman who had mild COVID-19 (a few samples of this study predate the infection). Cell type and time point are not known. CDR3 protein: CASRLSGPNEQYF. Here the CDR3 DNA reads TGTGCCAGCAGGCTTTCCGGTCCGAACGAGCAGTACTTC. Supplemented by reference TRBV7-9 and TRBJ2-7, the full variable domain reads DTGVSQNPRHKITKRGQNVTFRCDPISEHNRLYWYRQTLGQGPEFLTYFQNEAQLEKSRLLSDRFSAERPKGSFSTLEIQRTEQGDSAMYLCASRLSGPNEQYFGPGTRLTVT.